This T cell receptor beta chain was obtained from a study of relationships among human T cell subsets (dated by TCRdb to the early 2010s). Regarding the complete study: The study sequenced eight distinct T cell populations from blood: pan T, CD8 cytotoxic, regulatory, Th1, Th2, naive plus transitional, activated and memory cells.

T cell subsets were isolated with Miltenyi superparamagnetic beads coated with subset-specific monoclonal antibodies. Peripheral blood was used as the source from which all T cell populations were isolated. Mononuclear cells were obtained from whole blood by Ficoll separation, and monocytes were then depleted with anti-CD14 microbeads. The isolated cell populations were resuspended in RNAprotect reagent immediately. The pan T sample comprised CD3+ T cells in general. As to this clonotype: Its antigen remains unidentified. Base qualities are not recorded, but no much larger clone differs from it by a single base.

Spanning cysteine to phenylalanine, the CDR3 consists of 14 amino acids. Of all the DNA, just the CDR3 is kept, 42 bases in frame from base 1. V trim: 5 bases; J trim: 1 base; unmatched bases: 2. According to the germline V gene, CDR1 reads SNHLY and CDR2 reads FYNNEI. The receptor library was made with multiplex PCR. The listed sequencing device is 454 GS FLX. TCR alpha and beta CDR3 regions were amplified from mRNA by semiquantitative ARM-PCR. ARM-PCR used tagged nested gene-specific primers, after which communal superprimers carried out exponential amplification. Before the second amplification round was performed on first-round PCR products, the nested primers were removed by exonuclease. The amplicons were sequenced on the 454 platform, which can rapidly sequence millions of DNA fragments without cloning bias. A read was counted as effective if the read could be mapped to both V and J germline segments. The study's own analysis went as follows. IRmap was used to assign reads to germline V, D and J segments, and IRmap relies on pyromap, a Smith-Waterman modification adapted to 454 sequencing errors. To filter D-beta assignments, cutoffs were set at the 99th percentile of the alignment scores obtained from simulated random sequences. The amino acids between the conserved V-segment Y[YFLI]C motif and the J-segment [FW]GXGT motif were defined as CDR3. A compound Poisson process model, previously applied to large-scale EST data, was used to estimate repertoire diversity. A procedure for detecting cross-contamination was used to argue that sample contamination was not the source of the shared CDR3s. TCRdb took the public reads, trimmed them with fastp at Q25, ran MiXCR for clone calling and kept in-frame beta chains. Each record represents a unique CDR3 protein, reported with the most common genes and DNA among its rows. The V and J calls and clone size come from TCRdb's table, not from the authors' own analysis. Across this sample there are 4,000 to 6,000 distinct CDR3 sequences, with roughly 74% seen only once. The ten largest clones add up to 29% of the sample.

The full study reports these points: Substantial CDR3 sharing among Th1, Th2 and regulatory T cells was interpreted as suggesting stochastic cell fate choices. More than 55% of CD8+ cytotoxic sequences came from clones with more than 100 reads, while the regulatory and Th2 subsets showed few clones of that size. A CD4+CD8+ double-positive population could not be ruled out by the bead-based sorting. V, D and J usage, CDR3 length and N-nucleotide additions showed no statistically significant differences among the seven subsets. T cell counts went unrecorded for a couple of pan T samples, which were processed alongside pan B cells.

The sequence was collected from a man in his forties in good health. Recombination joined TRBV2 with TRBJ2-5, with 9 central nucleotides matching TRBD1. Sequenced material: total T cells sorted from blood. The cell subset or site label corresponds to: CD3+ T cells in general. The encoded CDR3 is CASSRTGAQETQYF. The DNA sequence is TGTGCCAGCAGTCGGACAGGGGCCCAAGAGACCCAGTACTTC.